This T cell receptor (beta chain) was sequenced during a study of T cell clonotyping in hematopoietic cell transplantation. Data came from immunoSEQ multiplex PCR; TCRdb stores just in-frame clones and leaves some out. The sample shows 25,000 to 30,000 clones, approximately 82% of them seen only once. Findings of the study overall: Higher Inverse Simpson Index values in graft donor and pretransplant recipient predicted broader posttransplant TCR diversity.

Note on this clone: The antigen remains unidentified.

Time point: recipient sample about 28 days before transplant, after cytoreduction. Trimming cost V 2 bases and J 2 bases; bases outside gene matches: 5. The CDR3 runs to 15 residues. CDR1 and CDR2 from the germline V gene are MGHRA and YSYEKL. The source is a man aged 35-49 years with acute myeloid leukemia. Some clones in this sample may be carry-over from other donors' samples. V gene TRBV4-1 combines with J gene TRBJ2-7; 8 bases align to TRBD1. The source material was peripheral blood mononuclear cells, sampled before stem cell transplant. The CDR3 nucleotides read TGCGCCAGCAGCCAATTTCCGACAGGGGCCTACGAGCAGTACTTC. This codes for CASSQFPTGAYEQYF.